The 15 T cell receptor beta chains presented below share a single source sample, sequenced in a study of post-analysis software for immune sequencing data. Study outcomes and limitations: Included in a set of about 5 TRBV segments more frequent in patients than controls were TRBV5-6, TRBV5-1 and TRBV20-1.

Tagging with unique molecular identifiers was a feature of the TCR beta cDNA libraries. TCRdb itself ran the PCR reads through MiXCR, one entry per CDR3 protein. Among approximately 730,000 distinct CDR3 sequences listed, approximately 30% were seen once. Antigen specificity for these receptors is unknown. Sequences were obtained from blood. The receptors shown here come from a girl aged 10-17 years with multiple sclerosis.

The table lists this clonotype with a few counts. The CDR3 loop reads CASSLAGIQPQHF. CDR3 DNA sequence: TGTGCCAGCAGCTTAGCCGGGATTCAGCCCCAGCATTTT. The chain is built from TRBV7-8 and TRBJ1-5; D gene uncertain. The germline V gene has CDR1 SGHVS and CDR2 FQNEAQ. V was shortened by 0 bases and J by 6 bases, with 6 bases between the two germline ends. The CDR3 has 13 residues.

V gene TRBV4-3 combines with J gene TRBJ2-3; 10 nucleotides agree with TRBD2. This CDR3 is 17 amino acids long. Trimming removed 1 base from V and 4 bases from J; junction bases left unmatched: 8. Germline V gene sequence: CDR1 LGHNA, CDR2 YSLEER. The CDR3 bases are TGCGCCAGCAGCCAAGCAAGCGGGAGGGCCGGGGCAGATACGCAGTATTTT. Translation gives CASSQASGRAGADTQYF.

This clonotype was counted only a few times. The chain is built from TRBV28 and TRBJ2-1, with D possibly being TRBD2 (5 bases). Germline CDR1 reads MDHEN; CDR2 reads SYDVKM. V was trimmed by 3 bases and J by 12 bases, leaving 12 bases between them. The CDR3 spans 12 residues. The CDR3 DNA reads TGTGCCAGCAGTTTGAGTGGACTGAGGCAGTTCTTC. It yields the protein CASSLSGLRQFF.

V gene TRBV5-4 combines with J gene TRBJ2-1; a weak D match, TRBD1 (6 bases). The CDR3 totals 14 residues. V was pared by 1 base and J by 7 bases, with 12 bases between. CDR1 and CDR2 (germline): SGHNT, YYREEE (reference sequence). CDR3 bases: TGTGCCAGCAGCTTGCCCCCAGGGGAAAATGAGCAGTTCTTC. It encodes CASSLPPGENEQFF.

This clonotype was found a few times. The chain carries TRBV12-3 or TRBV12-4 and TRBJ1-2, with a tentative D call TRBD1 (6 bases). The V end lost 3 bases, the J end lost 4 bases, and 15 bases lay between the germline ends. The CDR3 loop spans 15 amino acids. This chain's CDR3 is CASSFSPGQSYGYTF. DNA for the CDR3: TGTGCCAGCAGTTTCAGCCCCGGACAGAGCTATGGCTACACCTTC.

The chain uses TRBV7-2 and TRBJ2-7, with 10 bases identical to TRBD2. The trim removed 5 bases at V and 4 bases at J, leaving 5 bases unmatched. This CDR3 is 14 amino acids long. CDR1 is SGHTA and CDR2 is FQGNSA in the germline V gene. CDR3 coding DNA: TGTGCCAGCAGCCCGGAGACTAGCGGGTACGAGCAGTACTTC. Protein product: CASSPETSGYEQYF.

In its sample, this clonotype was seen a few times. V is TRBV7-9 and J is TRBJ2-1, with D possibly called TRBD1 or TRBD2 (5 bases each). The V gene's germline CDR1 is SEHNR and CDR2 FQNEAQ (reference sequence). CDR3 size: 15 residues. Trimming removed 6 bases at V and 3 bases at J, with 15 bases between. The CDR3 nucleotides read TGTGCCAGCAGTAGTGGGGGTGTGGGCTACAATGAGCAGTTCTTC. Translation: CASSSGGVGYNEQFF. Based on the CDR3 plus reference TRBV7-9 and TRBJ2-1, the full variable domain is DTGVSQNPRHKITKRGQNVTFRCDPISEHNRLYWYRQTLGQGPEFLTYFQNEAQLEKSRLLSDRFSAERPKGSFSTLEIQRTEQGDSAMYLCASSSGGVGYNEQFFGPGTRLTVL.

The table lists this clonotype with a few counts. The genes are TRBV6-5 and TRBJ1-2, with D tentatively TRBD1 (5 bases). V lost 5 bases and J 8 bases, leaving 21 bases between the germline ends. Germline CDR1 and CDR2: MNHEY and SVGAGI. The length of the CDR3 is 15 residues. CDR3 in amino acids: CASSIGFGAKRGYTF. The CDR3 bases are TGTGCCAGCAGTATCGGGTTTGGGGCGAAGAGAGGCTACACCTTC.

As to this clonotype: The junction departs from the called germline gene at one end, perhaps through a read error. V and J are TRBV2 and TRBJ2-7; weak D call: TRBD1 (6 bases). CDR1 is SNHLY, CDR2 FYNNEI, per germline. The CDR3 loop spans 18 amino acids. CDR3 sequence: CASTKRGSSRKSSYEQDF. CDR3 bases: TGTGCCAGCACCAAGAGGGGGTCTAGCCGTAAGAGCTCCTACGAGCAGGACTTC.

The chain employs TRBV6-2 or TRBV6-3 and TRBJ1-2; 8 bases map to TRBD1. The CDR3 is made up of 16 amino acids. Germline V gene data show CDR1 as MNHEY and CDR2 as SVGEGT. Trimming cost V 2 bases and J 6 bases; bases outside gene matches: 11. Written as DNA, the CDR3 is TGTGCCAGCAGTTACCTTACGGACAGGGTTCAGGATGGCTACACCTTC. Translated: CASSYLTDRVQDGYTF.

This clonotype was observed a few times. The V call is TRBV7-8, the J call TRBJ1-1; 7 positions agree with TRBD1. This CDR3 has 15 residues. The V and J ends lost 5 bases and 4 bases, in that order; junction bases with no gene match: 10. Germline V lookup: CDR1 SGHVS, CDR2 FQNEAQ. The CDR3 nucleotides read TGTGCCAGCAGCCGCGGGGAGGCAGGGGGCACTGAAGCTTTCTTT. Its translation is CASSRGEAGGTEAFF.

This clonotype has more than one count but fewer than ten. V gene TRBV15 combines with J gene TRBJ2-5, with 7 positions matching TRBD2. Looked up from germline, CDR1 is LNHNV and CDR2 is YYDKDF (reference sequence). V lost 1 base and J lost 1; bases outside the gene matches: 3. The CDR3 is made up of 15 amino acids. The DNA of the CDR3 is TGTGCCACCAGCAGAGTCCTAGCGGCCCAAGAGACCCAGTACTTC. This encodes CATSRVLAAQETQYF.

The table lists this clonotype with a few counts. The chain carries TRBV4-1 and TRBJ2-5; 7 bases align to TRBD1. From germline, CDR1 is MGHRA and CDR2 YSYEKL. Trimming at V came to 3 bases and at J to 5 bases, leaving 9 bases not matched to a gene. The length of the CDR3 is 15 residues. This chain's CDR3 is CASSQGEGGVETQYF. CDR3 DNA sequence: TGCGCCAGCAGCCAGGGGGAAGGGGGCGTCGAGACCCAGTACTTC.

The chain has TRBV27 and TRBJ1-6; the match to TRBD1 covers 8 bases. Trimming cost V 6 bases and J 10 bases; bases outside gene matches: 11. Germline CDR1 MNHEY, CDR2 SMNVEV (reference sequence). The CDR3 consists of 15 residues. CDR3 sequence reads: CASSTDRASRSPLHF. As DNA, the CDR3 is TGTGCCAGCAGCACGGACAGGGCCTCCCGGTCACCCCTCCACTTT.

This clonotype was detected a few times. This sequence joins TRBV28 and TRBJ1-6, with D perhaps matching TRBD1 (6 bases). V lost 6 bases and J 3 bases, leaving 9 bases between the germline ends. The CDR3 is made up of 14 amino acids. Germline V gene sequence: CDR1 MDHEN, CDR2 SYDVKM. The CDR3 loop reads CASRGGIYNSPLHF. In DNA, the CDR3 is TGTGCCAGCAGAGGGGGAATCTATAATTCACCCCTCCACTTT.